Reported below is one T cell receptor (beta chain). This sample is drawn from a study of T cell responses to AZD1222 COVID-19 vaccine. Measured with immunoSEQ multiplex PCR; TCRdb has only the in-frame clones, and not every one. The sample comprises about 160,000 clones, about 91% of which are singletons, and approximately 2% rests with the top ten. The V gene end was trimmed by 1 base and the J gene end by 7 bases; junction bases not matched to a gene: 9. Germline V CDR1 and CDR2: SGHAT, FQNNGV. The CDR3 totals 15 residues. The source was peripheral blood, collected on day 0 of AZD1222 vaccination. This receptor was identified in an adult in good health. This chain joins TRBV11-2 and TRBJ2-5; TRBD2 matches 7 bases. CDR3 nucleotides: TGTGCCAGCAGCTTAGTCTCGGGGGGAGGAGGGACCCAGTACTTC. Amino acids: CASSLVSGGGGTQYF.